This T cell receptor (beta chain) was profiled in a study of T-cell memory formation after mild COVID-19. Germline-derived CDR1 and CDR2 are SEHNR and FQNEAQ (reference sequence). Ends included, the CDR3 has 12 residues. General observations from the study: Within pre-infection memory, some responding clones were found, suggesting cross-reactive memory joined.

This clonotype was seen only a few times. Its antigen is undetermined. As the CDR3 is not closed by the conserved phenylalanine or tryptophan, this likely results from a read error. The DNA is left out, because the CDR3 cannot be placed on it with certainty; the CDR3 is given as TCRdb lists it. TCRdb fed the 5' RACE reads into MiXCR, producing one record per CDR3 protein. The repertoire includes a few hundred thousand distinct CDR3 sequences, roughly 16% of them detected once, and roughly 23% sits in the top ten. The rearrangement uses TRBV7-9 and TRBJ2-1; the D segment call TRBD1 is taken from the table without a DNA check. This sequence was found in a man in his late teens or twenties who had mild COVID-19 (a few samples of this study predate the infection). Cell type and time point are not known. Sequencing was done on a sample of PBMCs or a T cell subset sorted from them (not recorded which). CDR3 region: CASSPPGQGADV.